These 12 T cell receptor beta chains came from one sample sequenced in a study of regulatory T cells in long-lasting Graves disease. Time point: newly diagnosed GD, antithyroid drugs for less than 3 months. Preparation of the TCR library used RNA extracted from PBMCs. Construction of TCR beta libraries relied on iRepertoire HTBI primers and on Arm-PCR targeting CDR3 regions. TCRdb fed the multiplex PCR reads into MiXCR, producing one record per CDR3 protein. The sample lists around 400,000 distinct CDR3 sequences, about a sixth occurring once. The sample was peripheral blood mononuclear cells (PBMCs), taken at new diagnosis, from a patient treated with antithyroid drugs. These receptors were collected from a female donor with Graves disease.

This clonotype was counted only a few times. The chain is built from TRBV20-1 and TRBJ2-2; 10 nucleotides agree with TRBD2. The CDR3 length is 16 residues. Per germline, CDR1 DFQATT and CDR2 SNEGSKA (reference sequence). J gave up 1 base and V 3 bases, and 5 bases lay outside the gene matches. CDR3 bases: TGCAGTGCTAGGGATTTAGCGGGGGGGAACACCGGGGAGCTGTTTTTT. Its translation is CSARDLAGGNTGELFF.

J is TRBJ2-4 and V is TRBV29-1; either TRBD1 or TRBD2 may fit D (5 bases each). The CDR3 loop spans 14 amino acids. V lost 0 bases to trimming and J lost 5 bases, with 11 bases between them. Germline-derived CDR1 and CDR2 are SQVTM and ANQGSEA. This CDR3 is CSVEDGRGENIQYF. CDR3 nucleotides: TGCAGCGTTGAAGATGGGAGAGGGGAAAACATTCAGTACTTC.

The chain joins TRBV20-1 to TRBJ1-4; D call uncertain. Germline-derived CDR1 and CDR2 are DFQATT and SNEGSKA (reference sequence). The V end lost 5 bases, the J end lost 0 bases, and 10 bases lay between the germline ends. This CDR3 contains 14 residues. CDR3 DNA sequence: TGCAGTGCTCCCGACTTTGCAACTAATGAAAAACTGTTTTTT. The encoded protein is CSAPDFATNEKLFF.

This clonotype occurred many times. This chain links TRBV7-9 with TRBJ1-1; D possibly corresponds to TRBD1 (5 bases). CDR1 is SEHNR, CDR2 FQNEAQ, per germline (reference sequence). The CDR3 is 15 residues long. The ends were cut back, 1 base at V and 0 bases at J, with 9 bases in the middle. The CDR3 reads CASSLVTGLNTEAFF. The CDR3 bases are TGTGCCAGCAGCTTAGTCACAGGTTTGAACACTGAAGCTTTCTTT.

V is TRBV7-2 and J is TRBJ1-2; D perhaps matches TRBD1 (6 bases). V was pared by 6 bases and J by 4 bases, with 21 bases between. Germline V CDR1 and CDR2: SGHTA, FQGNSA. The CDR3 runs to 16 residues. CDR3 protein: CASSVIGTQLPYGYTF. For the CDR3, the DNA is TGTGCCAGCAGTGTCATCGGGACACAACTCCCCTATGGCTACACCTTC.

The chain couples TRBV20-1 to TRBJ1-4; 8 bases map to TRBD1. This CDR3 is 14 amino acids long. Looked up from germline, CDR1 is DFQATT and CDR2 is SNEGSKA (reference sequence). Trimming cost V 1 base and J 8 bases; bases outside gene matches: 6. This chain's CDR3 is CSARGTGIREKLFF. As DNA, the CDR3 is TGCAGTGCTAGAGGGACAGGGATCCGAGAAAAACTGTTTTTT.

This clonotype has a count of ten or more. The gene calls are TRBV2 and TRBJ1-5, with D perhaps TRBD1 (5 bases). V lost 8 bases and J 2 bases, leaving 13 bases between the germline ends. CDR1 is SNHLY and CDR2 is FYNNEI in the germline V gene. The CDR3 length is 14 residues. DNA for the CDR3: TGTGCCAGCGACAGTAGCTTTCGCAATCAGCCCCAGCATTTT. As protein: CASDSSFRNQPQHF.

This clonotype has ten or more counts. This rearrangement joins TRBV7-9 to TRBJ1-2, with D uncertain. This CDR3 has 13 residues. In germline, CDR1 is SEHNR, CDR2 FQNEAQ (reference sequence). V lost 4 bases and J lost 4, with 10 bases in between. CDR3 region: CASSYPESYGYTF. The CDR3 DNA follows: TGTGCCAGCAGCTACCCCGAGAGCTATGGCTACACCTTC.

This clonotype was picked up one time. CDR3 nucleotide sequence: TGTGCCAGCAGTCCTCGGGGCGGACTCACAGATACGCAGTATTTT. Translated: CASSPRGGLTDTQYF. The rearrangement links TRBV12-3 or TRBV12-4 to TRBJ2-3; possibly TRBD1 or TRBD2 for D (5 bases each). This CDR3 is 15 amino acids long. Between the trimmed V and J ends, which lost 5 bases and 2 bases, there was a span of 14 bases.

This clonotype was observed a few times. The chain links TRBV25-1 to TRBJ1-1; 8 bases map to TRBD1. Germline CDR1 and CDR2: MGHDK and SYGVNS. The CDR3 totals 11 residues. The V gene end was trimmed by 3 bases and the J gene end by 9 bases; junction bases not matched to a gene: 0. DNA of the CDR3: TGTGCCAGCAGTGACAGGGGGCAAGCTTTCTTT. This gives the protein CASSDRGQAFF.

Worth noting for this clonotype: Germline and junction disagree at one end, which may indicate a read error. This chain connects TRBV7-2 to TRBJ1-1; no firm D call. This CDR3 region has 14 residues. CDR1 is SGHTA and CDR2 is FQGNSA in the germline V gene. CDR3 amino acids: CASSLALMNTEAFF. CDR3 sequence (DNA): TGTGCCAGCAGTTTAGCCCTAATGAACACTGAAGCTTTCTTT.

CDR3 coding DNA: TGTGCCAGCAGCGTAGGGGGACAGGGGGCTGGGGCCAACGTCCTGACTTTC. This codes for CASSVGGQGAGANVLTF. The chain links TRBV9 to TRBJ2-6, with 11 bases fitting TRBD1. This CDR3 region has 17 residues. Germline CDR1 SGDLS, CDR2 YYNGEE. Trimming cost V 0 bases and J 2 bases; bases outside gene matches: 1.